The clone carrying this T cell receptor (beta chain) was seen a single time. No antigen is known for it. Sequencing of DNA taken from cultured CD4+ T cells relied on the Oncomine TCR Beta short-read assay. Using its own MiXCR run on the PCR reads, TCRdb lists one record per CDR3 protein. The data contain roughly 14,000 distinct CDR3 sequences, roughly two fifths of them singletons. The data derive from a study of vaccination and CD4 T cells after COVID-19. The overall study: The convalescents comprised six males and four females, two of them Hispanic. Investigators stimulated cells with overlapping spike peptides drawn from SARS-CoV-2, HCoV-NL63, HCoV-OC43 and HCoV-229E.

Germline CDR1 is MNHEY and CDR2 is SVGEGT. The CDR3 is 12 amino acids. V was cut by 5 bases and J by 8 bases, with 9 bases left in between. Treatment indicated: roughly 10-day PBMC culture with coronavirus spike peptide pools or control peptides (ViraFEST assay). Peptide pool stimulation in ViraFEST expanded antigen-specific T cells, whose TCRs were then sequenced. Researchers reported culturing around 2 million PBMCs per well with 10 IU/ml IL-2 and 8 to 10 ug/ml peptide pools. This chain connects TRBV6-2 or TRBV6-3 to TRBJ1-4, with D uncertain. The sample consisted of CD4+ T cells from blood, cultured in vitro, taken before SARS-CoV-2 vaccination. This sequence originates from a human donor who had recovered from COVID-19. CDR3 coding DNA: TGTGCCAGCAGTGCCCGTCGAGAAAAACTGTTTTTT. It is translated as CASSARREKLFF.